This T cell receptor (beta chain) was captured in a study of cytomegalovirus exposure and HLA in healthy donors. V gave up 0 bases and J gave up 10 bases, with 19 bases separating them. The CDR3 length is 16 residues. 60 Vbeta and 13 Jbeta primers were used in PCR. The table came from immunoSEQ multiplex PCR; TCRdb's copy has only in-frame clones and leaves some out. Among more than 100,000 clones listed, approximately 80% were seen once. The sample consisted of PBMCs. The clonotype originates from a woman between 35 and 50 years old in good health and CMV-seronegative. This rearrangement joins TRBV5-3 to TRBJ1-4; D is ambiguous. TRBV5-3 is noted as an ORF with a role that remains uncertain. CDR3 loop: CARSLARGGVDAKLFF. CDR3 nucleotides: TGTGCCAGAAGCTTGGCCCGGGGTGGAGTGGATGCAAAACTGTTTTTT.